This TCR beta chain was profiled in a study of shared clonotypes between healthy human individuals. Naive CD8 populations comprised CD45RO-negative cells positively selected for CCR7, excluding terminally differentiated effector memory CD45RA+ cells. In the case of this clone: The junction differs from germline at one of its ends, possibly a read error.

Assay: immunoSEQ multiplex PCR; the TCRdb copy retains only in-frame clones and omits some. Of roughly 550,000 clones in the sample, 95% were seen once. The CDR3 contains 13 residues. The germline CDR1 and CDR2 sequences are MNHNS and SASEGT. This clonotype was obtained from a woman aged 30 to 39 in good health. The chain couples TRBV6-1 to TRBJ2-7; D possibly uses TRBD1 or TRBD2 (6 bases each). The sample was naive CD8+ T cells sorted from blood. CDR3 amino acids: CANSVGGSYEQYF. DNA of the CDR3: TGTGCCAACAGTGTAGGGGGGTCCTACGAGCAGTACTTC.